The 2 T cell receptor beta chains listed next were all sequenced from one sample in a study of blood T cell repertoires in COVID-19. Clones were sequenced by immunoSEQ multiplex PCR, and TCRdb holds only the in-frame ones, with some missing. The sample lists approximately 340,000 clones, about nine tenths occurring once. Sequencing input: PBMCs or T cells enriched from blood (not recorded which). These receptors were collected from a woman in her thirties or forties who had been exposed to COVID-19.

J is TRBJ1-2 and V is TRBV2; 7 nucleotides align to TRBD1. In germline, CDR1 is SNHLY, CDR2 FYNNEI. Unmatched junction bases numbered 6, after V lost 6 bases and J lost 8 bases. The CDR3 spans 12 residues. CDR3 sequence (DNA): TGTGCCAGCAGCGGGACAGCCAGGGGCTACACCTTC. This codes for CASSGTARGYTF.

The CDR3 sequence is CASGLTVNTEAFF. DNA of the CDR3: TGTGCTAGTGGTTTGACAGTGAACACTGAAGCTTTCTTT. V gene TRBV12-5 combines with J gene TRBJ1-1; D gene unclear. CDR1 LGHNT and CDR2 FRNRAP come from the germline V gene. The V end lost 2 bases, the J end lost 0 bases, and 4 bases lay between the germline ends. This CDR3 contains 13 residues. Drawing the rest from reference TRBV12-5 and TRBJ1-1, the complete variable domain is DARVTQTPRHKVTEMGQEVTMRCQPILGHNTVFWYRQTMMQGLELLAYFRNRAPLDDSGMPKDRFSAEMPDATLATLKIQPSEPRDSAVYFCASGLTVNTEAFFGQGTRLTVV.